Following are 4 T cell receptor beta chains from one sample sequenced in a study of blood T cell repertoires in COVID-19. The assay was immunoSEQ multiplex PCR, and TCRdb's table has in-frame clones only and misses some. Found here are approximately 210,000 clones, around 84% of them singletons; the top ten hold just under 20%. Sample: peripheral blood. The receptors were gathered from a man aged 25-45 years with active or convalescent COVID-19.

J is TRBJ1-1 and V is TRBV4-1; the D is unclear. The CDR3 totals 14 residues. CDR1 and CDR2 (germline): MGHRA, YSYEKL. V lost 4 bases, J lost 1 base, and 10 bases lay in between. The DNA for the CDR3 is TGCGCCAGCAGCCCTTTGAGAGCGAACACTGAAGCTTTCTTT. This codes for CASSPLRANTEAFF.

The chain couples TRBV28 to TRBJ2-5; D might be TRBD2 (5 bases). CDR1 is MDHEN and CDR2 is SYDVKM in the germline V gene. Trimming removed 4 bases from V and 1 base from J, with 13 bases in between. The CDR3 is 15 amino acids. DNA of the CDR3: TGTGCCAGCAGTTCGGCGTATGGAGGCCAAGAGACCCAGTACTTC. Residues: CASSSAYGGQETQYF.

The CDR3 DNA reads TGTGCCACCAGTGCCCCCGAGCGGGTGGGAGGGTACAATGAGCAGTTCTTC. As protein: CATSAPERVGGYNEQFF. This rearrangement joins TRBV24-1 to TRBJ2-1, with 7 nucleotides matching TRBD2. This CDR3 spans 17 amino acids. Per germline, CDR1 KGHDR and CDR2 SFDVKD. Unmatched junction bases numbered 13, after V lost 5 bases and J lost 4 bases.

The V gene is TRBV5-6, the J gene TRBJ2-3, with a possible D match to TRBD2 (5 bases). CDR3 length: 17 residues. V gave up 0 bases and J gave up 3 bases, with 17 bases separating them. Per the germline V gene, CDR1 is SGHDT and CDR2 is YYEEEE. CDR3 nucleotides: TGTGCCAGCAGCTTGGGAAGGGTAGCCGGAGGTACAGATACGCAGTATTTT. Translation gives CASSLGRVAGGTDTQYF.